These 14 T cell receptor beta chains came from one sample sequenced in a study of blood T cells in healthy people across ages. Primers used in a second PCR of about 7 to 12 cycles were a sample-barcoded 5' primer and a J-beta primer mix. TCRdb independently ran MiXCR on the 5' RACE reads; one entry per CDR3 protein. The table shows some 690,000 distinct CDR3 sequences, with approximately 22% occurring only once. Sequences were obtained from blood. The receptors shown here come from a man between 65 and 85 years old in good health.

This clonotype came up many times. CDR3 bases: TGCGCCAGCAGTGAAGGGGGATTTAGGACTGAAGCTTTCTTT. This codes for CASSEGGFRTEAFF. The V gene is TRBV10-1, the J gene TRBJ1-1; a possible D gene is TRBD1 (6 bases). The CDR3 loop spans 14 amino acids. V lost 3 bases and J 5 bases, leaving 13 bases between the germline ends. The germline V gene encodes CDR1 WNHNN and CDR2 SYGVQD (reference sequence).

This clonotype has ten or more counts. The CDR3 DNA sequence: TGCAGTGCTAGAGATCCGTTTGTGGACGGTCAGCCCCAGCATTTT. It codes for CSARDPFVDGQPQHF. V is TRBV20-1 and J is TRBJ1-5; D unclear. Trimming took 0 bases from V and 6 from J, leaving 15 bases between them. In germline, CDR1 is DFQATT, CDR2 SNEGSKA (reference sequence). There are 15 residues in the CDR3.

V usage is TRBV29-1 and J usage is TRBJ2-6; D gene uncertain. V was trimmed by 0 bases and J by 0 bases, leaving 9 bases between them. The CDR3 contains 16 residues. Germline V gene data show CDR1 as SQVTM and CDR2 as ANQGSEA. The CDR3 sequence: CSVEESTRSGANVLTF. The CDR3 DNA follows: TGCAGCGTTGAAGAGTCGACACGCTCTGGGGCCAACGTCCTGACTTTC. Supplemented by reference TRBV29-1 and TRBJ2-6, the full variable domain reads SAVISQKPSRDICQRGTSLTIQCQVDSQVTMMFWYRQQPGQSLTLIATANQGSEATYESGFVIDKFPISRPNLTFSTLTVSNMSPEDSSIYLCSVEESTRSGANVLTFGAGSRLTVL.

The V gene is TRBV6-6, the J gene TRBJ2-4, with TRBD2 matching 8 bases. Trimming at V came to 6 bases and at J to 1 base, leaving 8 bases not matched to a gene. The CDR3 contains 16 residues. Germline CDR1 is MNHNY and CDR2 is SVGAGI (reference sequence). CDR3 sequence (DNA): TGTGCCAGCAGCCAGGGACTAGTTCAGGCCAAAAACATTCAGTACTTC. It specifies CASSQGLVQAKNIQYF.

The chain employs TRBV2 and TRBJ2-3; no reliable D call. Trimming took off 5 bases at V and 2 bases at J, with 14 bases between the two ends. The CDR3 extends over 15 amino acids. Germline V gene data show CDR1 as SNHLY and CDR2 as FYNNEI. As DNA, the CDR3 is TGTGCCAGCAGTCCCGACGGTCGGATCACAGATACGCAGTATTTT. Translation gives CASSPDGRITDTQYF.

This clonotype came up a few times. The chain joins TRBV27 to TRBJ2-6; 7 bases are a match to TRBD2. The germline V gene encodes CDR1 MNHEY and CDR2 SMNVEV (reference sequence). This CDR3 region has 20 residues. With 3 bases clipped from V and 0 bases from J, the junction kept 14 bases outside the gene matches. The CDR3 nucleotides are TGTGCCAGCAGTTTCGGGACTACCATCGGCGCAATCTCTGGGGCCAACGTCCTGACTTTC. Encoded protein: CASSFGTTIGAISGANVLTF.

The chain recombines TRBV11-2 with TRBJ2-1; TRBD2 might be the D (6 bases). V lost 4 bases and J lost 0, with 13 bases in between. The CDR3 length is 16 residues. Germline V gives CDR1 SGHAT, CDR2 FQNNGV. CDR3 nucleotides: TGTGCCAGCAGCTCTCGCCCGCGGGGCTCCTACAATGAGCAGTTCTTC. Protein sequence: CASSSRPRGSYNEQFF.

This clonotype was seen only a few times. The chain has TRBV3-1 and TRBJ1-6; tentatively, D is TRBD1 (5 bases). From germline, CDR1 is LGHDT and CDR2 YNNKEL (reference sequence). V was clipped by 4 bases and J by 2 bases, with 12 bases between them. The CDR3 is 16 amino acids. CDR3 DNA: TGTGCCAGCAGCCGTGGGGGGGATCCCTATAATTCACCCCTCCACTTT. Translation: CASSRGGDPYNSPLHF.

V is TRBV15 and J is TRBJ1-1; 7 bases are shared with TRBD1. Unmatched junction bases numbered 6, after V lost 0 bases and J lost 5 bases. The CDR3 sequence is 15 residues long. Per germline, CDR1 LNHNV and CDR2 YYDKDF (reference sequence). The CDR3 spells CATSRDLATGTEAFF. In DNA form, the CDR3 reads TGTGCCACCAGCAGAGATCTTGCGACAGGGACTGAAGCTTTCTTT.

This clonotype was seen only a few times. The chain employs TRBV6-2 or TRBV6-3 and TRBJ2-7; tentatively, D is TRBD1 or TRBD2 (5 bases each). In germline, CDR1 is MNHEY, CDR2 SVGEGT. V was pared by 4 bases and J by 7 bases, with 17 bases between. The CDR3 spans 14 residues. The CDR3 loop reads CASSSGWGNREQYV. The DNA for the CDR3 is TGTGCCAGCAGTTCCGGATGGGGGAACAGAGAGCAGTACGTC.

The rearrangement links TRBV5-6 to TRBJ2-7, with D maybe TRBD1 (6 bases). The germline V gene encodes CDR1 SGHDT and CDR2 YYEEEE. The germline V and J ends were trimmed by 1 base and 4 bases, with 12 bases remaining between them. CDR3 length equals 14 residues. The CDR3 sequence is CASSLYRESYEQYF. The CDR3 DNA is TGTGCCAGCAGCTTGTACAGGGAGTCTTACGAGCAGTACTTC. Using reference TRBV5-6 and TRBJ2-7 for the parts outside the CDR3, the full variable domain is DAGVTQSPTHLIKTRGQQVTLRCSPKSGHDTVSWYQQALGQGPQFIFQYYEEEERQRGNFPDRFSGHQFPNYSSELNVNALLLGDSALYLCASSLYRESYEQYFGPGTRLTVT.

The V call is TRBV6-5, the J call TRBJ2-4, with D unclear. The CDR3 has 13 residues. Germline CDR1 reads MNHEY; CDR2 reads SVGAGI. V gave up 0 bases and J gave up 3 bases, with 3 bases separating them. The CDR3 spells CASSYSLKNIQYF. As DNA, the CDR3 is TGTGCCAGCAGTTACTCGCTCAAAAACATTCAGTACTTC.

This clonotype was recorded a few times. J is TRBJ2-7 and V is TRBV12-3 or TRBV12-4; tentatively, D is TRBD1 (5 bases). The assigned J gene may be wrong: the sequence end matches TRBJ2-5 better. The CDR3 spans 15 residues. The CDR3, as DNA: TGTGCCAGCAGTTTAAGGCGGACATCCAAAGAGACCCAGTACTTC. This encodes CASSLRRTSKETQYF.

This clonotype was detected a few times. CDR3 protein: CSVGTGDYYGYTF. CDR3 nucleotides: TGCAGCGTCGGGACAGGTGACTACTATGGCTACACCTTC. The rearrangement uses TRBV29-1 and TRBJ1-2; 8 bases agree with TRBD1. Germline V lookup: CDR1 SQVTM, CDR2 ANQGSEA. The length of the CDR3 is 13 residues. Trimming at V came to 6 bases and at J to 3 bases, leaving 6 bases not matched to a gene.